Following are 20 T cell receptor beta chains from one sample sequenced in a study of blood T cell repertoires in COVID-19. TCRdb keeps only in-frame clones here, not all; method: immunoSEQ multiplex PCR. The data show a few hundred thousand clones, 80% seen once. The specimen was peripheral blood. These TCRs come from a woman aged 70-85 years with acute or convalescent COVID-19.

This clone was seen a single time. In DNA, the CDR3 is TGTGCCAGCAGCTTTCGCCCTAGCGGGAGCACAGATACGCAGTATTTT. Its translation is CASSFRPSGSTDTQYF. The gene calls are TRBV11-2 and TRBJ2-3; 8 bases match TRBD2. CDR1 is SGHAT, CDR2 FQNNGV, per germline. V dropped 3 bases and J dropped 0; count of bases not matched to a gene: 5. The CDR3 runs 16 residues. The full variable domain, its missing parts supplied by reference TRBV11-2 and TRBJ2-3, is EAGVAQSPRYKIIEKRQSVAFWCNPISGHATLYWYQQILGQGPKLLIQFQNNGVVDDSQLPKDRFSAERLKGVDSTLKIQPAKLEDSAVYLCASSFRPSGSTDTQYFGPGTRLTVL.

This clone was picked up a small number of times. CDR3: CASSQGPDTQYF. The CDR3 DNA is TGTGCCAGCAGCCAAGGGCCAGATACGCAGTATTTT. The chain couples TRBV3-1 (or the pseudogene TRBV3-2) to TRBJ2-3; no clear D. CDR1 LGHDT and CDR2 YNNKEL come from the germline V gene (reference sequence). There are 12 residues in the CDR3. V was pared by 1 base and J by 4 bases, with 3 bases between.

This clone was found once. The chain employs TRBV9 and TRBJ2-5; D possibly corresponds to TRBD2 (6 bases). The V end lost 7 bases, the J end lost 5 bases, and 6 bases lay between the germline ends. CDR3 length: 10 residues. Germline V CDR1 and CDR2: SGDLS, YYNGEE. Written as DNA, the CDR3 is TGTGCCAGCGGGGGGGAGACCCAGTACTTC. Its translation is CASGGETQYF.

The chain combines TRBV9 with TRBJ2-1; 8 positions match TRBD2. The CDR3 is 17 amino acids. With V trimmed by 0 bases and J by 3 bases, 8 bases remained unmatched. Germline loops: CDR1 SGDLS, CDR2 YYNGEE. The CDR3 sequence is CASSVGGSGTSYNEQFF. The CDR3, as DNA: TGTGCCAGCAGCGTAGGAGGTTCCGGGACTAGCTACAATGAGCAGTTCTTC. Together with reference TRBV9 and TRBJ2-1, the CDR3 gives the full variable domain: DSGVTQTPKHLITATGQRVTLRCSPRSGDLSVYWYQQSLDQGLQFLIQYYNGEERAKGNILERFSAQQFPDLHSELNLSSLELGDSALYFCASSVGGSGTSYNEQFFGPGTRLTVL.

The chain carries TRBV7-9 and TRBJ2-1; TRBD2 is a possible D gene (5 bases). Germline CDR1 and CDR2: SEHNR and FQNEAQ (reference sequence). Trimming took 8 bases from V and 4 from J, leaving 15 bases between them. This CDR3 is 14 amino acids long. The CDR3 loop is CASGVWPGYNEQFF. CDR3 DNA: TGTGCCAGCGGGGTCTGGCCGGGATACAATGAGCAGTTCTTC.

This rearrangement joins TRBV2 to TRBJ2-2, with D maybe TRBD2 (5 bases). This CDR3 is 14 amino acids long. V lost 7 bases to trimming and J lost 0 bases, with 9 bases between them. Germline CDR1 and CDR2: SNHLY and FYNNEI. DNA of the CDR3: TGTGCCAGCAAACGGGGTCCGAACACCGGGGAGCTGTTTTTT. It yields the protein CASKRGPNTGELFF.

V gene TRBV6-6 combines with J gene TRBJ2-7; 8 bases map to TRBD1. The CDR3 sequence is 14 residues long. From germline, CDR1 is MNHNY and CDR2 SVGAGI (reference sequence). With 0 bases clipped from V and 6 bases from J, the junction kept 4 bases outside the gene matches. Here the CDR3 reads CASSYSDREVEQYF. The CDR3 DNA is TGTGCCAGCAGTTACTCGGACAGGGAGGTCGAGCAGTACTTC.

The rearrangement uses TRBV5-1 and TRBJ1-6; no definite D call. CDR1 and CDR2 (germline): SGHRS, YFSETQ. V lost 4 bases to trimming and J lost 6 bases, with 20 bases between them. The CDR3 is made up of 17 amino acids. CDR3 nucleotides: TGCGCCAGCAGCCCGACGGGGAGTTCCACCTTTAATTCACCCCTCCACTTT. Protein product: CASSPTGSSTFNSPLHF.

The chain has TRBV27 and TRBJ2-3; 13 nucleotides align to TRBD2. From germline, CDR1 is MNHEY and CDR2 SMNVEV (reference sequence). The CDR3 sequence is 18 residues long. Trimming removed 4 bases from V and 0 bases from J; junction bases left unmatched: 7. The CDR3 spells CASSSTSGGTHSTDTQYF. CDR3 nucleotides: TGTGCCAGCAGTTCGACTAGCGGGGGGACCCATAGCACAGATACGCAGTATTTT.

The chain recombines TRBV4-1 with TRBJ2-7, with D possibly matching TRBD2 (6 bases). Germline values: CDR1 MGHRA, CDR2 YSYEKL. The CDR3 has 14 residues. With 8 bases removed from V and 0 bases from J, the gap between germline ends came to 14 bases. For the CDR3, the DNA is TGCGCCAGCTCCCGGGACTCCTACTCCTACGAGCAGTACTTC. It is translated as CASSRDSYSYEQYF.

The chain carries TRBV6-5 and TRBJ1-1, with a tentative D call TRBD1 (5 bases). Per the germline V gene, CDR1 is MNHEY and CDR2 is SVGAGI. Trimming cost V 8 bases and J 2 bases, with 12 bases left between them. The CDR3 contains 13 residues. The CDR3 bases are TGTGCCAGCCGCCGGGGGGGAAACACTGAAGCTTTCTTT. It translates to CASRRGGNTEAFF.

The chain couples TRBV5-1 to TRBJ2-5, with 7 nucleotides matching TRBD1. Germline CDR1 reads SGHRS; CDR2 reads YFSETQ. The CDR3 has 15 amino acids. Unmatched junction bases numbered 7, after V lost 0 bases and J lost 5 bases. The CDR3 here is CASSLVPGGWETQYF. Written as DNA, the CDR3 is TGCGCCAGCAGCTTGGTTCCAGGGGGATGGGAGACCCAGTACTTC.

The chain has TRBV5-1 and TRBJ2-1; 8 nucleotides agree with TRBD1. This CDR3 is built from 16 residues. V dropped 0 bases and J dropped 6; count of bases not matched to a gene: 8. Germline lookup yields CDR1 SGHRS and CDR2 YFSETQ. CDR3 protein: CASSLGPGTGPNEQFF. The CDR3 nucleotides read TGCGCCAGCAGCTTGGGTCCCGGGACAGGACCCAATGAGCAGTTCTTC.

This chain uses TRBV7-2 with TRBJ2-3, with 9 bases fitting TRBD2. Losses at the gene ends were 5 bases for V and 0 bases for J; bases not matched to a gene: 9. The CDR3 has 17 residues. CDR1 is SGHTA, CDR2 FQGNSA, per germline. This chain's CDR3 is CASSRFSAGGSTDTQYF. The CDR3 DNA reads as TGTGCCAGCAGCAGGTTCTCAGCGGGGGGTAGCACAGATACGCAGTATTTT.

The chain combines TRBV5-5 with TRBJ2-5; 12 nucleotides agree with TRBD2. CDR1 and CDR2 (germline): SGHKS, YYEKEE (reference sequence). Trimming took 0 bases from V and 5 from J; bases not matched to a gene: 2. This CDR3 comprises 15 residues. DNA for the CDR3: TGTGCCAGCAGCTTGGGACTAGCGGGGGTGGAGACCCAGTACTTC. This gives the protein CASSLGLAGVETQYF. The variable domain in full, with the rest retrieved from reference TRBV5-5 and TRBJ2-5, is DAGVTQSPTHLIKTRGQQVTLRCSPISGHKSVSWYQQVLGQGPQFIFQYYEKEERGRGNFPDRFSARQFPNYSSELNVNALLLGDSALYLCASSLGLAGVETQYFGPGTRLLVL.

The CDR3 spells CASSQTGELFF. The CDR3 DNA reads as TGTGCCAGCAGCCAAACCGGGGAGCTGTTTTTT. This sequence joins TRBV9 and TRBJ2-2; D ambiguous. The CDR3 is 11 residues long. Germline V gene lookup returns CDR1 SGDLS and CDR2 YYNGEE. Trimming shortened V by 4 bases and J by 5 bases, and 3 bases separated the two germline ends.

The gene calls are TRBV24-1 and TRBJ2-3, with no clear D. This CDR3 is 15 amino acids long. Germline CDR1 reads KGHDR; CDR2 reads SFDVKD. The germline V and J ends were trimmed by 4 bases and 0 bases, with 10 bases remaining between them. CDR3 sequence: CATSDRRFSTDTQYF. As DNA, the CDR3 is TGTGCCACCAGTGACCGTCGGTTTAGCACAGATACGCAGTATTTT.

J is TRBJ2-3 and V is TRBV4-1, with TRBD2 matching 15 bases. V gave up 7 bases and J gave up 2 bases; unmatched junction bases: 13. Germline assignment: CDR1 MGHRA and CDR2 YSYEKL. CDR3 length equals 19 residues. CDR3 bases: TGCGCCAGCAAAAAGGGACTAGCGGGGGGCCGCGCTCCCACAGATACGCAGTATTTT. This codes for CASKKGLAGGRAPTDTQYF.

The V gene is TRBV27, the J gene TRBJ1-2; 9 nucleotides agree with TRBD1. This CDR3 has 14 amino acids. V dropped 5 bases and J dropped 6; count of bases not matched to a gene: 7. CDR1 is MNHEY, CDR2 SMNVEV, per germline (reference sequence). The CDR3 sequence is CASSTGQGTDGYTF. As DNA, the CDR3 is TGTGCCAGCAGTACGGGACAGGGTACGGATGGCTACACCTTC.

The genes are TRBV3-1 (or the pseudogene TRBV3-2) and TRBJ1-1; no reliable D call. V lost 0 bases and J 4 bases, leaving 12 bases between the germline ends. There are 15 residues in the CDR3. Germline CDR1 and CDR2: LGHDT and YNNKEL (reference sequence). The CDR3 region is CASSQEGGGSTEAFF. The CDR3 nucleotides are TGTGCCAGCAGCCAAGAAGGTGGTGGGAGCACTGAAGCTTTCTTT.